This T cell receptor beta chain derives from a study of CD8 T cells in Susac syndrome. Notes on the study in general: Maximal CD8+ clonal expansion in Susac was observed within TEMRA cells and among active patients.

This CDR3 contains 16 residues. Regarding this clonotype: Its antigen remains unidentified. At one end the junction does not follow the germline gene, possibly because of a read error.

Patients with Susac syndrome fulfilled recently defined diagnostic criteria for definite or probable disease. CD8+ and CD4+ T cells were negatively isolated; TEMRA cells were FACS-enriched. Random hexamers primed reverse transcription of roughly 0.5 to 1 ug RNA. TCRdb reprocessed the immunoSEQ multiplex PCR reads with MiXCR, giving one entry per CDR3 protein. The table lists over 70,000 distinct CDR3 sequences, approximately 96% of them singletons. The specimen sequenced was CD8+ T cells from PBMCs. V and J are TRBV12-3 or TRBV12-4 and TRBJ2-3; the match to TRBD2 covers 10 bases. This receptor was identified in a human donor with Susac syndrome. In DNA, the CDR3 is TGTGCCAGCAGTCTAGCGGGAGAGTTCGGCACAGATACGCAGTATTTT. Amino acids: CASSLAGEFGTDTQYF.